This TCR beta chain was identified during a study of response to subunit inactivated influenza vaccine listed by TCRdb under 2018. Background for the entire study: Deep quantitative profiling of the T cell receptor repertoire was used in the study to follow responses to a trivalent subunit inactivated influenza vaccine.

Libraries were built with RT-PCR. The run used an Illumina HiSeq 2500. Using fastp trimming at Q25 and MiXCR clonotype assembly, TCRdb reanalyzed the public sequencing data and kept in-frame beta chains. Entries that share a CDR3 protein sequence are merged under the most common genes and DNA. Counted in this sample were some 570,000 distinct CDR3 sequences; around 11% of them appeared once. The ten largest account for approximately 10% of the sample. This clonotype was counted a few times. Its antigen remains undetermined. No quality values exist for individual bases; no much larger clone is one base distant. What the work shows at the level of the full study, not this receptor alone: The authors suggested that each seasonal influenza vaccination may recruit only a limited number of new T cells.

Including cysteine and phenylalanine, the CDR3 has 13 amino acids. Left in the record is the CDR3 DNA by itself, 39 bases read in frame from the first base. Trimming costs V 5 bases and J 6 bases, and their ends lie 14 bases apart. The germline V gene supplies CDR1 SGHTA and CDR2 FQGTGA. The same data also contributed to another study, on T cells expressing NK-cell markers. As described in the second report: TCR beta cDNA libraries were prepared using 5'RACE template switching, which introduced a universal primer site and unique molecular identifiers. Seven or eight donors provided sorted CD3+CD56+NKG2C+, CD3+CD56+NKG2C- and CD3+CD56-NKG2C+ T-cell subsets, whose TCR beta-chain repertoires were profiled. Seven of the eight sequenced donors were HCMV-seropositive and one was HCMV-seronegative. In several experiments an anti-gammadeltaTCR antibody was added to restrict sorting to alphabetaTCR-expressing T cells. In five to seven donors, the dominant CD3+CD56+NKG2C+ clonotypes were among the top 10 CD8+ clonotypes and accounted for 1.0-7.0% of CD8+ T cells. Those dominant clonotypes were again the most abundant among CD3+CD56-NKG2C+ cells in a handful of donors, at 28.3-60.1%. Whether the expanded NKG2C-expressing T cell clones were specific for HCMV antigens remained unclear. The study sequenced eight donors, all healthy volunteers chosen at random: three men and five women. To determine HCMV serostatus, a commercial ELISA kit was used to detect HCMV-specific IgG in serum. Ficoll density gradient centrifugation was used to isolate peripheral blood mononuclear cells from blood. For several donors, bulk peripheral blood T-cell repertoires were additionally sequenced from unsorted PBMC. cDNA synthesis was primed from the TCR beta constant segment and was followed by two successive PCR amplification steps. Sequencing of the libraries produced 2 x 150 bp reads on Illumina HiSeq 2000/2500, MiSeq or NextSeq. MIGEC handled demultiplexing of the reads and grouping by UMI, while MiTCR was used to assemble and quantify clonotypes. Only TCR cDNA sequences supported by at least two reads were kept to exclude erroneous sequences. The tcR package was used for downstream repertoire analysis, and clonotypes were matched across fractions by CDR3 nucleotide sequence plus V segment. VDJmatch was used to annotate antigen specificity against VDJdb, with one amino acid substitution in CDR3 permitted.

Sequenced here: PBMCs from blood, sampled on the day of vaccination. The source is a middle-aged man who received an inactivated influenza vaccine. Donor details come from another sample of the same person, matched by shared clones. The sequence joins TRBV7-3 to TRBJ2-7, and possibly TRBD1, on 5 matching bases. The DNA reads TGTGCCAGCAGCCCAAGCCGCCAGGGCGAGCAGTACTTC. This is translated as CASSPSRQGEQYF.